The rows below give T cell receptor beta chains drawn from one sample of a study of monozygotic twins with inflammatory bowel disease. TCRdb reworked the 5' RACE reads into one entry per CDR3 protein, no DNA. This sample's table reports around 400,000 distinct CDR3 sequences. Sequences were obtained from blood. The receptors originated from a human donor with ulcerative colitis or Crohn's disease, or a healthy co-twin of an affected twin (not recorded which). CDR3s include the opening cysteine and the closing phenylalanine or tryptophan. The order of the fields is V gene, J gene, CDR3 protein.

v_call: TRBV7-9
j_call: TRBJ2-3
cdr3_aa: CASSFLGGTDTQYF

v_call: TRBV3-1
j_call: TRBJ2-1
cdr3_aa: CASSDTQPQQFF

v_call: TRBV5-1
j_call: TRBJ1-2
cdr3_aa: CASSDFDYGYTF

v_call: TRBV5-1
j_call: TRBJ1-1
cdr3_aa: CASSLEGARTEAFF

v_call: TRBV27
j_call: TRBJ2-3
cdr3_aa: CASSLGETSGVGTDTQYF

v_call: TRBV28
j_call: TRBJ2-7
cdr3_aa: CASSLYGRPYEQYF

v_call: TRBV5-1
j_call: TRBJ1-2
cdr3_aa: CASSLAVNYGYTF

v_call: TRBV6-5
j_call: TRBJ1-3
cdr3_aa: CASSYGGGARGNTIYF

v_call: TRBV27
j_call: TRBJ1-2
cdr3_aa: CASRLDGSNYGYTF

v_call: TRBV5-4
j_call: TRBJ2-3
cdr3_aa: CASSFGPDTQYF

v_call: TRBV12-3/TRBV12-4
j_call: TRBJ2-1
cdr3_aa: CASSFIGTTKVGINEQFF

v_call: TRBV12-3/TRBV12-4
j_call: TRBJ1-1
cdr3_aa: CASSSDQGNTEAFF

v_call: TRBV5-1
j_call: TRBJ1-2
cdr3_aa: CASSYPGPSGYTF

v_call: TRBV11-2
j_call: TRBJ2-5
cdr3_aa: CASSLVPGSETQYF

v_call: TRBV9
j_call: TRBJ2-7
cdr3_aa: CASSVRLAGDEQYF

v_call: TRBV7-9
j_call: TRBJ2-7
cdr3_aa: CASSPRSGTTYEQYF

v_call: TRBV5-1
j_call: TRBJ2-1
cdr3_aa: CASSLFFRRENHEQFF

v_call: TRBV6-5
j_call: TRBJ2-1
cdr3_aa: CASSLGTSGGAVYEQFF

v_call: TRBV20-1
j_call: TRBJ1-4
cdr3_aa: CNAQRGPANEKLFF

v_call: TRBV9
j_call: TRBJ2-3
cdr3_aa: CASSVGLAGRTDTQYF

v_call: TRBV20-1
j_call: TRBJ2-2
cdr3_aa: CSASRTSGTYTGELFF

v_call: TRBV7-2
j_call: TRBJ1-2
cdr3_aa: CASGHRDRGDYTF

v_call: TRBV28
j_call: TRBJ2-2
cdr3_aa: CASSSLAGGANTGELFF

v_call: TRBV18
j_call: TRBJ1-1
cdr3_aa: CASSYGFNTEAFF

v_call: TRBV10-3
j_call: TRBJ2-5
cdr3_aa: CAISDLLQETQYF

v_call: TRBV3-1
j_call: TRBJ2-1
cdr3_aa: CASSQDAARTGHYNEQFF

v_call: TRBV20-1
j_call: TRBJ2-2
cdr3_aa: CSARDYVSGVNTGELFF

v_call: TRBV30
j_call: TRBJ2-1
cdr3_aa: CAWSVLANEQFF

v_call: TRBV7-2
j_call: TRBJ2-6
cdr3_aa: CASRSSSGANVLTF

v_call: TRBV5-1
j_call: TRBJ1-6
cdr3_aa: CASSLGQGTSPLHF

v_call: TRBV7-2
j_call: TRBJ1-4
cdr3_aa: CASSLATTGGEKLFF

v_call: TRBV11-2
j_call: TRBJ1-4
cdr3_aa: CASSRTGPVTEKLFF